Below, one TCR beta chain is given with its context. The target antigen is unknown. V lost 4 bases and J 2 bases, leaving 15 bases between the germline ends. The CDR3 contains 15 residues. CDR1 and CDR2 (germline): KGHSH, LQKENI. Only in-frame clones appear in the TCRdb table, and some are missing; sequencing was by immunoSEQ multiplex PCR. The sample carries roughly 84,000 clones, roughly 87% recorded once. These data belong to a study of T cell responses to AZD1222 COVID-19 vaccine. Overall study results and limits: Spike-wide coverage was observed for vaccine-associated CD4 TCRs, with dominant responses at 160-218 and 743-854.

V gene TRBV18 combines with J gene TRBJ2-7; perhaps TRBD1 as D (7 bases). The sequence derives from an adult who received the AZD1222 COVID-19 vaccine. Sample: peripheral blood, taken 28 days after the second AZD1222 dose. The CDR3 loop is CASSQAGQQAYEQYF. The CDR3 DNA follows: TGTGCCAGCTCACAGGCGGGACAGCAAGCCTACGAGCAGTACTTC.